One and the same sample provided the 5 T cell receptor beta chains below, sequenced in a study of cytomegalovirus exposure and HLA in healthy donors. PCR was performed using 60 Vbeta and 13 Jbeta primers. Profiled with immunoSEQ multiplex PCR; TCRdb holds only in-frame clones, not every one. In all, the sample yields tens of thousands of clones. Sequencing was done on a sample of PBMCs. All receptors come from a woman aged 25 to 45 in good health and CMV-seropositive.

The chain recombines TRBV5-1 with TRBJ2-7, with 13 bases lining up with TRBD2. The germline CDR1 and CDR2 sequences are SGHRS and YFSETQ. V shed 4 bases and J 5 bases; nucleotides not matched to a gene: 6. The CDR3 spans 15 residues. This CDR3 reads CASSPTSGGAHEQYF. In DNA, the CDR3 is TGCGCCAGCAGCCCAACTAGCGGGGGGGCGCACGAGCAGTACTTC.

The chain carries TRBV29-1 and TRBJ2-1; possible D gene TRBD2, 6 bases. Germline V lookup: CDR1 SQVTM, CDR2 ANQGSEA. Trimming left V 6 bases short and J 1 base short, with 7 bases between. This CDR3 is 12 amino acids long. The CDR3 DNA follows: TGCAGCGTGGGGACTTCCTACAATGAGCAGTTCTTC. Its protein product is CSVGTSYNEQFF.

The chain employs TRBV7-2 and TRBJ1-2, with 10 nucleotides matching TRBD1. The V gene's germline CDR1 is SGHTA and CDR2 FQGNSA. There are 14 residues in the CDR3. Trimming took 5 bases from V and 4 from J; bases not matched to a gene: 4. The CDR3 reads CASSQWTGGYGYTF. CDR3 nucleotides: TGTGCCAGCAGCCAGTGGACAGGGGGCTATGGCTACACCTTC.

As DNA, the CDR3 is TGTGCCAGCAAGGCGCGGGGGGGGTCCGGAGAGACCCAGTACTTC. Translation: CASKARGGSGETQYF. The chain has TRBV2 and TRBJ2-5, with TRBD2 matching 9 bases. The CDR3 is 15 amino acids. V dropped 7 bases and J dropped 4; count of bases not matched to a gene: 10. Germline V gene data show CDR1 as SNHLY and CDR2 as FYNNEI.

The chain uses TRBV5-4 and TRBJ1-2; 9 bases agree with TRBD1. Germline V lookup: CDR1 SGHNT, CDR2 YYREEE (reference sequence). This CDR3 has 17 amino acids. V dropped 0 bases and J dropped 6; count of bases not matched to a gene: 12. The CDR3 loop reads CASSLALGNRGQDGYTF. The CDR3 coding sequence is TGTGCCAGCAGCTTGGCCCTAGGGAACAGGGGGCAGGATGGCTACACCTTC.